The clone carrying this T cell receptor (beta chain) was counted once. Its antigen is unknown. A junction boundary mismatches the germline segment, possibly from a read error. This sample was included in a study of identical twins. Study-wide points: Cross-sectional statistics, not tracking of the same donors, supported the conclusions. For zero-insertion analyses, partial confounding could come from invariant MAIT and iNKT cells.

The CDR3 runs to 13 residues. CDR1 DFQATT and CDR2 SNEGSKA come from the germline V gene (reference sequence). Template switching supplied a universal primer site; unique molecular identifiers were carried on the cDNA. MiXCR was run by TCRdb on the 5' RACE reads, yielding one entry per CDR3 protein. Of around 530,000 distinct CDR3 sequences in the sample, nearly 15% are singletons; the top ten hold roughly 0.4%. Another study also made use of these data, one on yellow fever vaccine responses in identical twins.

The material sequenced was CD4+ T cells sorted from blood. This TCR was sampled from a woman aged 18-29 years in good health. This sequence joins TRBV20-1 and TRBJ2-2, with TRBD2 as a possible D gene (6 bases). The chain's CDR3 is CSASTSSAGGLFF. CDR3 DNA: TGCAGTGCTAGCACTAGCTCTGCCGGGGGGCTGTTTTTT.